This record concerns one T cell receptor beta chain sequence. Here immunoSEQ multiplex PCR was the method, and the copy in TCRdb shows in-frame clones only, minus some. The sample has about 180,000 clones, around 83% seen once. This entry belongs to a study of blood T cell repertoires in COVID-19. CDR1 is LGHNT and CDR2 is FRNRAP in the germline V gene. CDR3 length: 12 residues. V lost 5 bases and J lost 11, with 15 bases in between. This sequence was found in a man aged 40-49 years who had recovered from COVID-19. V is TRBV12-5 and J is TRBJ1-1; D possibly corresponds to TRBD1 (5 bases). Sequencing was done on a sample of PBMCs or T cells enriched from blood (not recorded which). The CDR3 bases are TGTGCTAGTGGTCCAGGGTTGGGGCCGGCTTTCTTT. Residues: CASGPGLGPAFF.